These 24 T cell receptor beta chains were sequenced from one sample in a study of blood T cell repertoires in COVID-19 (dated by TCRdb to between 2020 and 2021). The receptor library was made with the immunoSEQ multiplex PCR assay. TCRdb holds this immuneACCESS table with in-frame rearrangements only. Some clones are missing; in checked studies, unresolved V genes explain under half, and the rest has no known cause. Counted in this sample were more than 65,000 clones; more than 65% of them appeared once. Approximately 27% of the sample rests with the top ten. Sequenced input: peripheral blood. The receptors shown here come from a woman of 80 years or more with active or convalescent COVID-19.

This clone has only a few counts. This sequence joins TRBV15 and TRBJ2-2, with D maybe TRBD2 (5 bases). CDR1 and CDR2 from the germline V gene are LNHNV and YYDKDF (reference sequence). The CDR3 totals 16 residues. V shed 0 bases and J shed 4 bases, with 12 bases lying between them. CDR3 residues: CATSRDLGGSTGELFF. CDR3 bases: TGTGCCACCAGCAGAGATTTAGGAGGCAGCACCGGGGAGCTGTTTTTT.

V is TRBV2 and J is TRBJ1-4; perhaps TRBD1 as D (5 bases). V lost 2 bases and J lost 1, with 11 bases in between. CDR1 is SNHLY, CDR2 FYNNEI, per germline. The CDR3 runs 16 residues. The chain's CDR3 is CASSERRAVTNEKLFF. Written as DNA, the CDR3 is TGTGCCAGCAGTGAACGCAGGGCGGTAACTAATGAAAAACTGTTTTTT. The full variable domain, completed using reference TRBV2 and TRBJ1-4, is EPEVTQTPSHQVTQMGQEVILRCVPISNHLYFYWYRQILGQKVEFLVSFYNNEISEKSEIFDDQFSVERPDGSNFTLKIRSTKLEDSAMYFCASSERRAVTNEKLFFGSGTQLSVL.

This clone occurred a few times. CDR3 amino acids: CASRSRAAGEPPLHF. The CDR3 DNA reads as TGTGCCAGTAGATCTAGGGCAGCCGGGGAACCACCCCTCCACTTT. The rearrangement joins TRBV19 to TRBJ1-6; D is ambiguous. Trimming removed 6 bases at V and 11 bases at J, with 20 bases between. This CDR3 is built from 15 residues. Germline CDR1 LNHDA, CDR2 SQIVND (reference sequence).

This chain links TRBV11-2 with TRBJ2-6, with D possibly matching TRBD2 (7 bases). This CDR3 contains 18 residues. Germline V CDR1 and CDR2: SGHAT, FQNNGV. V dropped 4 bases and J dropped 1 base, with 17 bases sitting between them. The CDR3 coding sequence is TGTGCCAGCAGCTCTATTATCCGGGGGGCTTCTGGGGCCAACGTCCTGACTTTC. Amino acids: CASSSIIRGASGANVLTF.

The V call is TRBV5-1, the J call TRBJ2-5, with D possibly being TRBD1 (6 bases). Trimming took off 4 bases at V and 3 bases at J, with 16 bases between the two ends. CDR1 and CDR2 from the germline V gene are SGHRS and YFSETQ. The CDR3 loop spans 15 amino acids. CDR3 in amino acids: CASSRPDREEETQYF. The CDR3 DNA is TGCGCCAGCAGCCGCCCGGACAGAGAGGAAGAGACCCAGTACTTC. The full variable domain, its missing parts supplied by reference TRBV5-1 and TRBJ2-5, is KAGVTQTPRYLIKTRGQQVTLSCSPISGHRSVSWYQQTPGQGLQFLFEYFSETQRNKGNFPGRFSGRQFSNSRSEMNVSTLELGDSALYLCASSRPDREEETQYFGPGTRLLVL.

This chain joins TRBV18 and TRBJ2-2; TRBD1 matches at 9 bases. The CDR3 length is 15 residues. Trimming removed 2 bases from V and 4 bases from J; junction bases left unmatched: 2. Germline V gene sequence: CDR1 KGHSH, CDR2 LQKENI. The CDR3 region has the DNA TGTGCCAGCTCACCAGGGACAGGGCCCACCGGGGAGCTGTTTTTT. Its protein is CASSPGTGPTGELFF.

This chain connects TRBV10-2 to TRBJ2-5; 9 bases line up with TRBD2. The J segment lost 2 bases and the V segment lost 1 base, leaving 2 bases of the junction unmatched. CDR1 WSHSY and CDR2 SAAADI come from the germline V gene. The length of the CDR3 is 15 residues. CDR3 region: CASSEWRGGQETQYF. CDR3 in DNA: TGCGCCAGCAGTGAGTGGCGGGGGGGTCAAGAGACCCAGTACTTC.

The rearrangement joins TRBV27 to TRBJ1-1; no definite D call. The ends were cut back, 5 bases at V and 5 bases at J, with 15 bases in the middle. The CDR3 sequence is 14 residues long. Germline V CDR1 and CDR2: MNHEY, SMNVEV (reference sequence). The CDR3 is CASSLLAQRTEAFF. Written as DNA, the CDR3 is TGTGCCAGCAGTCTCCTAGCCCAGAGGACTGAAGCTTTCTTT.

This clone was picked up one time. The J gene is TRBJ1-6, the V gene TRBV23-1, with D uncertain. TRBV23-1 is an ORF, with its function uncertain. The CDR3 is 10 amino acids. With 11 bases removed from V and 9 bases from J, the gap between germline ends came to 8 bases. The CDR3 is CAPSRSPLHF. The CDR3 nucleotides read TGCGCCCCCTCCCGTTCACCCCTCCACTTT.

V usage is TRBV5-1 and J usage is TRBJ2-7, with 10 bases matching TRBD1. Germline CDR1 SGHRS, CDR2 YFSETQ. CDR3 length: 14 amino acids. V dropped 0 bases and J dropped 7; count of bases not matched to a gene: 4. DNA for the CDR3: TGCGCCAGCAGCTTGGCGAGGACAGGGGGAGAGCAGTACTTC. Protein sequence: CASSLARTGGEQYF.

The DNA of the CDR3 is TGTGCCAGCACCCCCCCCGGGAAAGCCTACGAGCAGTACTTC. This gives the protein CASTPPGKAYEQYF. The rearrangement links TRBV28 to TRBJ2-7, with D possibly being TRBD2 (5 bases). Germline CDR1 reads MDHEN; CDR2 reads SYDVKM. This CDR3 comprises 14 residues. The germline V and J ends were trimmed by 7 bases and 2 bases, with 15 bases remaining between them.

This rearrangement joins TRBV10-3 to TRBJ2-3, with 12 bases fitting TRBD2. Germline V CDR1 and CDR2: ENHRY, SYGVKD. J gave up 8 bases and V 6 bases, and 9 bases lay outside the gene matches. CDR3 length: 15 amino acids. The chain's CDR3 is CAIRDASGGASTQYF. CDR3 in DNA: TGTGCCATCAGGGACGCTAGCGGGGGGGCCAGTACGCAGTATTTT.

V and J are TRBV4-1 and TRBJ2-2; TRBD1 agrees at 12 bases. V gave up 4 bases and J gave up 7 bases; unmatched junction bases: 10. This CDR3 is 17 amino acids long. Germline V CDR1 and CDR2: MGHRA, YSYEKL. DNA for the CDR3: TGCGCCAGCAGCCGTTCACCGGGACAGGGGGCGGTCGGGGAGCTGTTTTTT. Protein sequence: CASSRSPGQGAVGELFF.

This clone was seen a few times. This chain connects TRBV20-1 to TRBJ2-1; D is perhaps TRBD1 or TRBD2 (5 bases each). With 3 bases removed from V and 8 bases from J, the gap between germline ends came to 11 bases. Germline V gene sequence: CDR1 DFQATT, CDR2 SNEGSKA (reference sequence). The CDR3 extends over 12 amino acids. The DNA of the CDR3 is TGCAGTGCTAGTGGGGGAGTGGATGAGCAGTTCTTC. It translates to CSASGGVDEQFF.

The chain employs TRBV19 and TRBJ2-3, with TRBD2 matching 7 bases. Germline values: CDR1 LNHDA, CDR2 SQIVND (reference sequence). This CDR3 has 17 amino acids. The V gene end was trimmed by 5 bases and the J gene end by 0 bases; junction bases not matched to a gene: 11. Here the CDR3 DNA reads TGTGCCAGTAGTCCCGGGGGGATGGCAACTAGCACAGATACGCAGTATTTT. Translation gives CASSPGGMATSTDTQYF.

This clone was picked up one time. This sequence joins TRBV7-2 and TRBJ1-2; 9 bases are a match to TRBD1. The CDR3 is made up of 13 amino acids. After removal of 6 bases from V and 5 bases from J, the junction contained 4 bases not matched to a gene. Per germline, CDR1 SGHTA and CDR2 FQGNSA. For the CDR3, the DNA is TGTGCCAGCAGGCAGACAGGGGGATATGGCTACACCTTC. Its protein is CASRQTGGYGYTF.

The rearrangement uses TRBV6-4 and TRBJ1-1; D is unresolved. Germline V gene data show CDR1 as MRHNA and CDR2 as SNTAGT. Trimming took 4 bases from V and 7 from J, leaving 16 bases between them. The CDR3 sequence is 14 residues long. The CDR3 region is CASSAAPEAFEAFF. CDR3 DNA: TGTGCCAGCAGTGCCGCGCCGGAGGCTTTTGAAGCTTTCTTT.

This clone was counted between two and nine times. J is TRBJ2-1 and V is TRBV9, with 8 bases matching TRBD1. Trimming at V came to 3 bases and at J to 7 bases, leaving 3 bases not matched to a gene. The CDR3 totals 13 residues. Germline V lookup: CDR1 SGDLS, CDR2 YYNGEE. The CDR3 DNA follows: TGTGCCAGCAGCGCGGACAGGGAGAATGAGCAGTTCTTC. Translated: CASSADRENEQFF.

The chain recombines TRBV19 with TRBJ2-5, with 10 bases matching TRBD2. The CDR3 is 17 amino acids. V lost 3 bases and J lost 2; bases outside the gene matches: 9. Germline CDR1 and CDR2: LNHDA and SQIVND (reference sequence). The DNA of the CDR3 is TGTGCCAGTAGTATCCTTTTAGCGGGGGGACCTCAAGAGACCCAGTACTTC. It codes for CASSILLAGGPQETQYF.

This clone was seen at least ten times. V gene TRBV19 combines with J gene TRBJ1-3; D possibly corresponds to TRBD1 (6 bases). The CDR3 has 14 residues. The V end was cut by 8 bases, the J end by 1 base, with 12 bases between. Germline CDR1 is LNHDA and CDR2 is SQIVND (reference sequence). The chain's CDR3 is CASQGFGSGNTIYF. In DNA, the CDR3 is TGTGCCAGTCAGGGGTTTGGGTCTGGAAACACCATATATTTT.

This clone was recorded once. V usage is TRBV6-2 or TRBV6-3 and J usage is TRBJ1-1; D call uncertain. The CDR3 covers 14 residues. Germline lookup yields CDR1 MNHEY and CDR2 SVGEGT. Trimming left V 6 bases short and J 4 bases short, with 15 bases between. CDR3 in DNA: TGTGCCAGCAGCCCAACTATGAGTCGCACTGAAGCTTTCTTT. Translation gives CASSPTMSRTEAFF.

This clone was recorded at least ten times. The V gene is TRBV21-1, the J gene TRBJ1-4; the D call in the table, TRBD1, was not verified against the DNA. TRBV21-1 is a pseudogene segment. The CDR3 is 13 amino acids. CDR3 sequence reads: CASRDRAEEKLFF. As DNA, the CDR3 is TGTGCCAGCAGGGACAGGGCGGAAGAAAAACTGTTTTTT.

CDR3 DNA sequence: TGTGCCAGCAGCTTACAGGTTAACACCGGGGAGCTGTTTTTT. Translating gives CASSLQVNTGELFF. The gene calls are TRBV7-2 and TRBJ2-2; D remains unclear. Between the trimmed V and J ends, which lost 2 bases and 2 bases, there was a span of 6 bases. Germline V gene lookup returns CDR1 SGHTA and CDR2 FQGNSA. The length of the CDR3 is 14 residues.

This clone was observed a handful of times. The chain joins TRBV3-1 (or the pseudogene TRBV3-2) to TRBJ2-3, with 9 bases identical to TRBD2. J lost 2 bases, V lost 10 bases, and 10 bases had no gene match. Germline V gives CDR1 LGHDT, CDR2 YNNKEL (reference sequence). This CDR3 spans 15 amino acids. Written as DNA, the CDR3 is TGTGCCACCCCCTTGGCTAGCGGGACCACAGATACGCAGTATTTT. Translation: CATPLASGTTDTQYF.